This T cell receptor beta chain was identified during a study of long-term antiretroviral therapy in people with HIV. The overall study: The 2015 immediate-ART recommendation was preceded by the earliest samples by about a decade.

The V and J ends lost 0 bases and 3 bases respectively, with 8 bases between them. This CDR3 comprises 15 residues. Germline CDR1 is SGHAT and CDR2 is FQNNGV. Concerning this clone: Its antigen is still unknown.

The study's findings and limits: Data on ART adherence, viral resistance or therapy changes were unavailable. Once patients were on ART, diversity went higher but still fell short of transplant donor controls.

They ran version v3.0 of the immunoSEQ assay at survey level. Per-sample TRB depth target: roughly 40,000-50,000 T-cell genomes. Generated by immunoSEQ multiplex PCR, the TCRdb table keeps only in-frame clones and is missing some. The repertoire includes roughly 17,000 clones, 77% of them detected once, and around a fifth sits in the top ten. This material consisted of unsorted PBMCs, taken 2.1 years after starting antiretroviral therapy. This TCR came from a man aged 40-49 years with HIV. This chain joins TRBV11-2 and TRBJ2-2; D remains ambiguous. CDR3: CASSLEASYTGELFF. In DNA form, the CDR3 reads TGTGCCAGCAGCTTAGAGGCCTCTTACACCGGGGAGCTGTTTTTT.